The rows below give T cell receptor beta chains drawn from one sample of a study of T cell repertoires in cytomegalovirus infection. These receptors' targets are unknown. TCRdb used MiXCR to reprocess the reads, holding one entry per CDR3 protein. The sample lists about 71,000 distinct CDR3 sequences; 20% were seen once. Specimen: CD8+ T cells from cultured PBMCs, collected from culture after CMV antigen stimulation. The receptor set was obtained from a human donor in good health (CMV status not recorded). Some clones in this sample may be carry-over from other donors' samples. CDR3s leave out the opening cysteine and the closing phenylalanine or tryptophan. Fields, in order: V gene, CDR3 protein.

>TRBV6-2/TRBV6-3
ASSYSIGPRNTEAF
>TRBV27
ASRARQSTEAF
>TRBV29-1
SVAPRGGRENEQF
>TRBV4-2
ASSRKRFRDSDYEQY
>TRBV6-5
ASRQGGPYEQY
>TRBV7-7
ASSSQGQGGSGTEAF
>TRBV5-1
ASSLTTGGNEQF
>TRBV12-3/TRBV12-4
ASSLAGTGNTIY
>TRBV7-2
ASSLRWSSYNEQF
>TRBV27
ASRLTGLFSYEQY
>TRBV9
ASSVEGNPTEAF
>TRBV4-1
ASSQDGIQRGDEQY
>TRBV30
AWSWTSGVYNEQF
>TRBV14
ASSQVGGLGDTQY
>TRBV12-3/TRBV12-4
ASSLMEGNYGYT
>TRBV28
ASSLGTGGASDTQY
>TRBV6-5
ASSYATGEVDTEAF
>TRBV4-1
ASSQEAVPLGAQH
>TRBV7-9
ASSPGGEGAF
>TRBV30
AWGPPASGMETQY
>TRBV4-1
ASSGQENGQPQH
>TRBV4-1
ASSQDPQVAIHEQY
>TRBV5-6
ASSFRFDWLAARETQY
>TRBV19
ASSRGEGLSSYNEQF
>TRBV27
ASGTGIGNQPQH
>TRBV6-6
ASSFRGGTDTQY
>TRBV24-1
ATSDREGQYNEQF
>TRBV7-9
ASEGLSYEQY
>TRBV11-2
ASSQTGVQQETQY
>TRBV19
ASSIVSDNEQF
>TRBV11-1
ASSLGDRLAPVRLNTEAF
>TRBV6-2/TRBV6-3
ASSSGGTYNEQF
>TRBV6-2/TRBV6-3
ASSYGVGNQPQH
>TRBV4-1
ASSQEEWEQGGWGYT
>TRBV7-8
ASSPLGGSYNEQF
>TRBV6-5
ASSTRDRGPVDYGYT
>TRBV7-2
ASSPYKNYGYT
>TRBV7-9
ASSLQTRRETQY
>TRBV9
ASSVRTGDSSTDTQY
>TRBV7-8
ASSLRRSYEQY
>TRBV10-3
AISEASGWETQY
>TRBV6-1
ASSGASGRDEQF
>TRBV29-1
SVERGIDEQY
>TRBV27
ASSLLGGGTEAF
>TRBV7-2
ASTSGGGAQETQY
>TRBV6-4
ASSEGRLVGTEAF
>TRBV6-1
AEGLEVTQPQH
>TRBV2
ASSEEDGYT
>TRBV7-9
ASTSGSGTGPVSSYNSPLH
>TRBV7-2
ASSLARTGVANEKLF
>TRBV19
ASRQGGTEAF
>TRBV7-8
ASTFWGRTDTQY
>TRBV4-1
ASSQAGGLTEAF
>TRBV7-2
ASSLARPQSSETQY
>TRBV4-1
ASSHEEERTQY
>TRBV12-5
ASGHPGTYNEQF
>TRBV7-2
ASSTGPYITEAF